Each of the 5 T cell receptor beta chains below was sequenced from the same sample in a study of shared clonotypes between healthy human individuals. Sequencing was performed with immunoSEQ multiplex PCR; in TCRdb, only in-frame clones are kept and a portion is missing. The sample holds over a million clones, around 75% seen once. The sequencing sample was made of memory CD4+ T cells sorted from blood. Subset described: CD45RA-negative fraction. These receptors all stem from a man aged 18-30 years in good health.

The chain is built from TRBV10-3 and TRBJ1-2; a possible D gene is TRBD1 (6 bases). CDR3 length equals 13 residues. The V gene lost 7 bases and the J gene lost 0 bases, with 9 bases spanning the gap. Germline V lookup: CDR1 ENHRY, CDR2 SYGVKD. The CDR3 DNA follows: TGTGCCATCACAACAGGGTCTAACTATGGCTACACCTTC. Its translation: CAITTGSNYGYTF.

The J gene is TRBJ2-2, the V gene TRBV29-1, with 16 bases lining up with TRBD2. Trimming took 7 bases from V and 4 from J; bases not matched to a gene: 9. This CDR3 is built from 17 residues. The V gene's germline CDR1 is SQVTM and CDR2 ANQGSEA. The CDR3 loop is CSAKGLAGGPGTGELFF. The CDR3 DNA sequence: TGCAGCGCCAAGGGACTAGCGGGAGGGCCGGGCACCGGGGAGCTGTTTTTT.

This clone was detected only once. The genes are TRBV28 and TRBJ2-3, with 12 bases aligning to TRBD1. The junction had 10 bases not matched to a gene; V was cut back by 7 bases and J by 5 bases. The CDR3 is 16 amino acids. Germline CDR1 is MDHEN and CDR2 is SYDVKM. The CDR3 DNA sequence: TGTGCCAGCAACCCCCTAGGGACAGGGGGCGGAGATACGCAGTATTTT. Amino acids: CASNPLGTGGGDTQYF.

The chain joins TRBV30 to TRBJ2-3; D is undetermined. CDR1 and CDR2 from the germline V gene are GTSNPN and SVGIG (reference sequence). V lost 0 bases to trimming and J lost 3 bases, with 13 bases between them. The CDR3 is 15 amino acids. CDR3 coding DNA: TGTGCCTGGAGTGTGGCACCCCAAATTACAGATACGCAGTATTTT. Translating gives CAWSVAPQITDTQYF.

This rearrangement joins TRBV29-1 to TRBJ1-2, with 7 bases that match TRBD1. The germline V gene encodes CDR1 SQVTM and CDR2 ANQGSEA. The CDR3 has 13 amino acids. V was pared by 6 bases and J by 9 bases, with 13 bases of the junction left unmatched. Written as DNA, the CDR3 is TGCAGCGTGATTCCCGGGACAGAAGATTGCTACACCTTC. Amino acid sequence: CSVIPGTEDCYTF.